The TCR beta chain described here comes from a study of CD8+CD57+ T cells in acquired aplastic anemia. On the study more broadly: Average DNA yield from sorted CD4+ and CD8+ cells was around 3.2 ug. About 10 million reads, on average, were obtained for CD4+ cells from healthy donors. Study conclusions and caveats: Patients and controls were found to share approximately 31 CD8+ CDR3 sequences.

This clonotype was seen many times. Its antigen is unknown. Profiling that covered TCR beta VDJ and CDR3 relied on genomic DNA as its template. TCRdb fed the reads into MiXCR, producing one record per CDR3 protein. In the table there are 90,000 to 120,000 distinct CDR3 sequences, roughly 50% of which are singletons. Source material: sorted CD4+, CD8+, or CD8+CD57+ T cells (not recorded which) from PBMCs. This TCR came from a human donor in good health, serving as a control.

CDR3 nucleotides: TGCGCCACCTCCGGGGCGAACACTGAAGCTTTCTTT. Encoded protein: CATSGANTEAFF. The chain has TRBV10-1 and TRBJ1-1, with D possibly being TRBD1 (5 bases). Trimming cost V 10 bases and J 1 base, with 10 bases left between them. Germline CDR1 reads WNHNN; CDR2 reads SYGVQD (reference sequence). CDR3 length: 12 amino acids.